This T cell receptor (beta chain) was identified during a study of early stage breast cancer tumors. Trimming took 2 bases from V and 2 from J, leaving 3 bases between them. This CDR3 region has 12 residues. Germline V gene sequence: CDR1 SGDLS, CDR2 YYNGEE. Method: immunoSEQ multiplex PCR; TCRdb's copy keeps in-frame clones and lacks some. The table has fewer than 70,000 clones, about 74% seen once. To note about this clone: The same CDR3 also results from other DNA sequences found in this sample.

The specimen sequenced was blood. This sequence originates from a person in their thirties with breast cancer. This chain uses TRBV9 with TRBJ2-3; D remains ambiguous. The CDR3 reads CASSVYTDTQYF. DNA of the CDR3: TGTGCCAGCAGCGTCTACACAGATACGCAGTATTTT.